This TCR beta chain emerged from a study of cytomegalovirus exposure and HLA in healthy donors. Study-wide results and caveats: Links to common viral pathogens appeared, in a later analysis, for several of the most significant clusters. TRBV6-2, TRBV6-3 and other indistinguishable V segments were excluded. Using the classifier, cytomegalovirus status was reportedly diagnosed with high specificity and sensitivity.

Trimming cost V 5 bases and J 4 bases, with 14 bases left between them. CDR3 length equals 13 residues. Germline V gene data show CDR1 as SQVTM and CDR2 as ANQGSEA. To note about this clone: Its antigen is unknown.

Primers included in the PCR were 60 Vbeta and 13 Jbeta primers. Assay: immunoSEQ multiplex PCR; the TCRdb copy retains only in-frame clones and omits some. The table has 100,000 to 150,000 clones, under 80% seen once; the top ten hold 3.5% to 4.5%. The source of this sequence is a man in his forties in good health and CMV-seropositive. The sample comprised PBMCs. This chain uses TRBV29-1 with TRBJ1-2; the D gene is possibly TRBD1 (6 bases). The CDR3 DNA reads TGCAGCGTTACAGGGCGGGAGCTCTATGGCTACACCTTC. Translated: CSVTGRELYGYTF.